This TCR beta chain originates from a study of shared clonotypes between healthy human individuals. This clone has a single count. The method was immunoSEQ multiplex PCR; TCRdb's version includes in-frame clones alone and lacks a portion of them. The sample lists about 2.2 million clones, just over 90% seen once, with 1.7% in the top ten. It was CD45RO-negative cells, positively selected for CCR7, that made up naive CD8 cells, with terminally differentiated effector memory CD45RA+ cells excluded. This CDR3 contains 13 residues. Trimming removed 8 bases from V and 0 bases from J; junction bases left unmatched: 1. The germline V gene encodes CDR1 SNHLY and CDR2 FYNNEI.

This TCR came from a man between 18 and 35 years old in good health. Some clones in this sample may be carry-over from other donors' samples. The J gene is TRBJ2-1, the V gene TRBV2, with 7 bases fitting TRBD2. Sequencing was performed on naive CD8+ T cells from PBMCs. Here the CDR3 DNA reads TGTGCCAGCTGCGGGAGCTCCTACAATGAGCAGTTCTTC. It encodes CASCGSSYNEQFF.